This T cell receptor beta chain emerged from a study of blood T cell repertoires in COVID-19. In the original workflow: Nucleated cell number was recorded as an estimate derived from reference gene primer amplification. Assay: immunoSEQ multiplex PCR; the TCRdb copy retains only in-frame clones and omits some. The V and J calls and clone size are taken from that table; D and trimming were inferred from the DNA. The sample contains roughly 120,000 clones, about nine tenths of which appear only once. The CDR3 runs to 14 residues. CDR1 is MNHEY, CDR2 SMNVEV, per germline (reference sequence). V lost 2 bases and J lost 2, with 9 bases in between.

This TCR came from a human donor with active COVID-19. The donor label of this sample is uncertain. What was sequenced was peripheral blood. The chain uses TRBV27 and TRBJ1-1, with D perhaps TRBD1 (5 bases). The CDR3 DNA reads TGTGCCAGCAGTTTACGACAGCCTAACACTGAAGCTTTCTTT. It translates to CASSLRQPNTEAFF.